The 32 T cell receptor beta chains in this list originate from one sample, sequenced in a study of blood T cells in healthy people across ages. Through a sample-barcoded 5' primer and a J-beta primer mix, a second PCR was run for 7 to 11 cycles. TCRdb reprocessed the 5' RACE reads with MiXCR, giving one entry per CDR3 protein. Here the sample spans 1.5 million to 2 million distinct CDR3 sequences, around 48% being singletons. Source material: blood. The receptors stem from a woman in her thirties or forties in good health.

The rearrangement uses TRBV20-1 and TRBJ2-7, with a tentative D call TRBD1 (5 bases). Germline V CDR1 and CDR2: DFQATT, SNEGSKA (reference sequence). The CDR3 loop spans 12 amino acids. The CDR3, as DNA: TGCAGCATCCCTATGACAGCTTACGAGCAGTACTTC. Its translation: CSIPMTAYEQYF.

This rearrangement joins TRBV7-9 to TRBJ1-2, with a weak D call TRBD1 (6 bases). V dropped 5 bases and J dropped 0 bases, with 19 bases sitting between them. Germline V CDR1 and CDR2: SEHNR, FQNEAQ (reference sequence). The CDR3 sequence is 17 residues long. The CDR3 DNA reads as TGTGCCAGCAGCGGAAGTTGGGGGCCGGGCCCTAACTATGGCTACACCTTC. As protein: CASSGSWGPGPNYGYTF.

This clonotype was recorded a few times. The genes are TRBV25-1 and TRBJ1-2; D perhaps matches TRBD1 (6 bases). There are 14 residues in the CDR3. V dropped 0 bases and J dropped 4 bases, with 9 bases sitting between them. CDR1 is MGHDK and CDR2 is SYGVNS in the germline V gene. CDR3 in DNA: TGTGCCAGCAGTGAATATGGACAGACCTATGGCTACACCTTC. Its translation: CASSEYGQTYGYTF.

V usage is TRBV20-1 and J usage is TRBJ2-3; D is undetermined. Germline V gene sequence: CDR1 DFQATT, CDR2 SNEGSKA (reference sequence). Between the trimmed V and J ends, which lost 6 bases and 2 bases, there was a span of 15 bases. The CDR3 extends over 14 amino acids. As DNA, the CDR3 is TGCAGTGCCCGGCGACCTACCACCACAGATACGCAGTATTTT. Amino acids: CSARRPTTTDTQYF.

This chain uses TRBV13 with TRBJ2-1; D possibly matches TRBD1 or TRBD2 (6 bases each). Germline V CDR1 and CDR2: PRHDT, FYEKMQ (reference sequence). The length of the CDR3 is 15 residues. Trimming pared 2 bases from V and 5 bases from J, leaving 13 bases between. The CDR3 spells CASSLRGGSDNEQFF. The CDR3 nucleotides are TGTGCCAGCAGCTTAAGAGGGGGGTCTGACAATGAGCAGTTCTTC.

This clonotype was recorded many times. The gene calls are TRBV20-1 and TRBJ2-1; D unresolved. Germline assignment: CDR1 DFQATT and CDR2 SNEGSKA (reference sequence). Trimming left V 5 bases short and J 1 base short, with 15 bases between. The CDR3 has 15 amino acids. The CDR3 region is CSAPTRTDSYNEQFF. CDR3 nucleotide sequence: TGCAGTGCTCCCACCCGGACGGATTCCTACAATGAGCAGTTCTTC.

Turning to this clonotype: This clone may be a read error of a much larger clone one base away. The CDR3 DNA is TGTGCCAGCAGTTCTCTAGCGGGGGGCCCCCGTTACGGGCAGTACTTC. Amino acid sequence: CASSSLAGGPRYGQYF. This chain uses TRBV27 with TRBJ2-5; 11 bases are shared with TRBD2. CDR3 length equals 16 residues. Per germline, CDR1 MNHEY and CDR2 SMNVEV (reference sequence). The V segment lost 4 bases and the J segment 11 bases; nucleotides outside the gene matches: 15.

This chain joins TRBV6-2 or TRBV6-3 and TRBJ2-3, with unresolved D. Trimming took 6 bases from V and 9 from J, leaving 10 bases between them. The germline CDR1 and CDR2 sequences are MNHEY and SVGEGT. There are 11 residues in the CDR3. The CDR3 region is CASSQQVTQYF. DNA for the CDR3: TGTGCCAGCAGCCAACAAGTAACGCAGTATTTT.

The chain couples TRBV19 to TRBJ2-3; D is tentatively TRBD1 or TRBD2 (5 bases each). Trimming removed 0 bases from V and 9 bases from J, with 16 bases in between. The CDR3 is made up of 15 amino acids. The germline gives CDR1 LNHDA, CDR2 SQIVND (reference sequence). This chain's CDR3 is CASSIDGTGQRTQYF. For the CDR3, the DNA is TGTGCCAGTAGTATAGATGGGACGGGGCAGAGGACGCAGTATTTT.

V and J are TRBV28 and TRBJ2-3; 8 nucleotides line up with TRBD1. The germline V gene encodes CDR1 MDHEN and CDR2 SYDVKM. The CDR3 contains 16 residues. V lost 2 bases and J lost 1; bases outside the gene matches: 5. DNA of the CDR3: TGTGCCAGCAGTTTAAACAGGGGGTATGGCACAGATACGCAGTATTTT. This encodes CASSLNRGYGTDTQYF.

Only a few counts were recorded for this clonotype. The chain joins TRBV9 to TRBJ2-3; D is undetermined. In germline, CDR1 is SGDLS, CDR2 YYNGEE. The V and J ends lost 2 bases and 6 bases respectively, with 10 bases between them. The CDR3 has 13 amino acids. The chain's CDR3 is CASSVPAGDTQYF. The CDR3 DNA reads TGTGCCAGCAGCGTCCCGGCTGGGGATACGCAGTATTTT.

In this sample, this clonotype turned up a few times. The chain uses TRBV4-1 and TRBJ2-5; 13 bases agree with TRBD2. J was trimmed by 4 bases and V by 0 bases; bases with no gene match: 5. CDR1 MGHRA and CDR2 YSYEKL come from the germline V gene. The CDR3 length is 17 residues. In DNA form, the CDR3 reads TGCGCCAGCAGCCAAGATCCGACTAGCGGGGGGCGAGAGACCCAGTACTTC. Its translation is CASSQDPTSGGRETQYF.

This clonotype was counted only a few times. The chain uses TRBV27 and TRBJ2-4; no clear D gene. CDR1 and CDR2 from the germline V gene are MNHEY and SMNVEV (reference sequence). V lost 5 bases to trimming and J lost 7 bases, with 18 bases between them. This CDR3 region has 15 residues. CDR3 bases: TGTGCCAGCAGTCTCCTGGGGATGGCGACGAACATTCAGTACTTC. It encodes CASSLLGMATNIQYF.

DNA for the CDR3: TGCAGTGCTATGAGACGGGGAATCTCTGGGGCCAACGTCCTGACTTTC. Its translation is CSAMRRGISGANVLTF. The chain is built from TRBV20-1 and TRBJ2-6, with D tentatively TRBD2 (5 bases). With 4 bases removed from V and 0 bases from J, the gap between germline ends came to 13 bases. This CDR3 contains 16 residues. Germline V lookup: CDR1 DFQATT, CDR2 SNEGSKA (reference sequence).

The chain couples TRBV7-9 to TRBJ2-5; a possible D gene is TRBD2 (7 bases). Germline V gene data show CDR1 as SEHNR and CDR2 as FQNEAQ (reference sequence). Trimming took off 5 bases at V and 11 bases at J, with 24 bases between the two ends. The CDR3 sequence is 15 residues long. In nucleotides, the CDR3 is TGTGCCAGCAGCGAGGTTGAAGGGGGGGCCTGGGAGCAGTACTTC. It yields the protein CASSEVEGGAWEQYF.

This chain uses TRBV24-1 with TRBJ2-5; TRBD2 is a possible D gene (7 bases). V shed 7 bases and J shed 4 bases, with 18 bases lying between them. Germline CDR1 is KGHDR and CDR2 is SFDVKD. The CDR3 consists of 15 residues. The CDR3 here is CATSDPTGRGETQYF. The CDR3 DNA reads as TGTGCCACCAGCGACCCAACAGGGAGGGGAGAGACCCAGTACTTC.

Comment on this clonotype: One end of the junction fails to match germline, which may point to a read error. The CDR3 coding sequence is TGTAGTGCTAGCGGGGGCTTTAATACGCAGTATTTT. This codes for CSASGGFNTQYF. The V and J genes are TRBV20-1 and TRBJ2-3, with 10 bases lining up with TRBD2. Germline V CDR1 and CDR2: DFQATT, SNEGSKA (reference sequence). The CDR3 consists of 12 residues.

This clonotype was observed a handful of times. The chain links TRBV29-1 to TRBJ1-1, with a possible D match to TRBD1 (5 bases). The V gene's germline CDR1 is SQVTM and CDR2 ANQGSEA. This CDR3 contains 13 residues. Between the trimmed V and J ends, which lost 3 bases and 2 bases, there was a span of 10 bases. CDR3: CSVERGLNTEAFF. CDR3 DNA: TGCAGCGTTGAGAGGGGCCTAAACACTGAAGCTTTCTTT.

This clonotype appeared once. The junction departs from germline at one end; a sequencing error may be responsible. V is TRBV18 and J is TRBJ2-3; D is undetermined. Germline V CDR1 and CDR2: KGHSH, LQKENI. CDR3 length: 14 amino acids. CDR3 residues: CASSARVGEDTQYF. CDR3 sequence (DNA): TGTGCCAGCTCAGCTCGGGTGGGTGAAGATACGCAATATTTT.

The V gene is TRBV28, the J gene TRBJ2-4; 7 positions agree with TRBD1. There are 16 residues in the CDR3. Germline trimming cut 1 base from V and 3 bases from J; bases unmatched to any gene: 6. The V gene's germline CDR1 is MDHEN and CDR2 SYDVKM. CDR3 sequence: CASSLSSQGVKNIQYF. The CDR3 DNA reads TGTGCCAGCAGTTTATCGTCTCAGGGGGTCAAAAACATTCAGTACTTC.

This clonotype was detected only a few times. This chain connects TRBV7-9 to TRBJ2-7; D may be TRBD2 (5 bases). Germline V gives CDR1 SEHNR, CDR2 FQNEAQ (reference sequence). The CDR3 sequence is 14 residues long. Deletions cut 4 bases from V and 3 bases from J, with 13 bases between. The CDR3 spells CASSSREWIYEQYF. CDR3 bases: TGTGCCAGCAGCTCTAGGGAGTGGATCTACGAGCAGTACTTC.

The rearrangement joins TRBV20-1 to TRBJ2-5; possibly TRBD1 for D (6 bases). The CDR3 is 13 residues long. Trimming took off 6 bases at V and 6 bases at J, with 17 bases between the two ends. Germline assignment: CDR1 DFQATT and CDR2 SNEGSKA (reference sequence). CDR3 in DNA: TGCAGTGCCTCCGGGGACATCGGCCAGACCCAGTACTTC. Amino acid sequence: CSASGDIGQTQYF.

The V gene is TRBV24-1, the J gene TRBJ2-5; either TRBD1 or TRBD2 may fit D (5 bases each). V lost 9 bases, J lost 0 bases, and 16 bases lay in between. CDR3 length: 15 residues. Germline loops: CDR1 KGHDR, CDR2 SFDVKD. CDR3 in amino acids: CATSEGLGYQETQYF. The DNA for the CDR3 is TGTGCCACCTCCGAGGGGTTGGGGTACCAAGAGACCCAGTACTTC.

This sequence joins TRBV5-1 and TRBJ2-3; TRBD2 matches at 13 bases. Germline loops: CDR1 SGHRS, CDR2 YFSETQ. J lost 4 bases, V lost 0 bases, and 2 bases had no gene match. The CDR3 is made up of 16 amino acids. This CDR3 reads CASSLVTSGGADTQYF. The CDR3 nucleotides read TGCGCCAGCAGCTTGGTCACTAGCGGGGGGGCAGATACGCAGTATTTT.

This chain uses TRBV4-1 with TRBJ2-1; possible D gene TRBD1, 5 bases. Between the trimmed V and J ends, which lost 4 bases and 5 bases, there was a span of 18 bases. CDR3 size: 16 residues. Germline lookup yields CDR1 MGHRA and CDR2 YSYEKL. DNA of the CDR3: TGCGCCAGCAGCCCAATATTCAGGGATCTGGACAATGAGCAGTTCTTC. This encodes CASSPIFRDLDNEQFF.

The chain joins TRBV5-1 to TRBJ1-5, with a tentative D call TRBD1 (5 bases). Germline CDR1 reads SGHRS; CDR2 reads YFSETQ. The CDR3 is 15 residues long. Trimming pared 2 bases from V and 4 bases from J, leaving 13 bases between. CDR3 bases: TGCGCCAGCAGCTTAGCACAGGCCGAAAATCAGCCCCAGCATTTT. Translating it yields CASSLAQAENQPQHF.

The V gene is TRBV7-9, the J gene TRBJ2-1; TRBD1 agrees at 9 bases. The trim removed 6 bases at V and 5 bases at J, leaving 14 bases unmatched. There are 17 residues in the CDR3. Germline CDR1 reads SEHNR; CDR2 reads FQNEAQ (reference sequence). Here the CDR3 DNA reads TGTGCCAGCAGGTTCCAGCCGGGACAGGGTTCCGACAATGAGCAGTTCTTC. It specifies CASRFQPGQGSDNEQFF.

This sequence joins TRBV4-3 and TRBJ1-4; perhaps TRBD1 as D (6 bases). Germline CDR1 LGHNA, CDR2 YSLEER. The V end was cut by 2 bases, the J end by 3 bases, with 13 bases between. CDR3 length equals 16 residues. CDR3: CASSQPGGSSNEKLFF. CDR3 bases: TGCGCCAGCAGCCAACCGGGGGGCAGTTCTAATGAAAAACTGTTTTTT.

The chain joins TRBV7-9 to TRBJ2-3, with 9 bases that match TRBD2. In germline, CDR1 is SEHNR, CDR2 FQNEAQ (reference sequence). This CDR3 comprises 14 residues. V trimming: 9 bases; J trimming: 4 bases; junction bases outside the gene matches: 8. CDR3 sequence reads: CARRRGGSADTQYF. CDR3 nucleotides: TGTGCCAGACGGCGGGGGGGCAGCGCAGATACGCAGTATTTT.

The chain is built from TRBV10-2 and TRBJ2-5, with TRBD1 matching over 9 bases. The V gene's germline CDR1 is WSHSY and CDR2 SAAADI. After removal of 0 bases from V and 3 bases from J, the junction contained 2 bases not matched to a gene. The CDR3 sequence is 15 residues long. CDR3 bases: TGCGCCAGCAGTGAGTCCGGGACAGGGAAAGAGACCCAGTACTTC. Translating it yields CASSESGTGKETQYF.

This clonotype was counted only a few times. CDR3 DNA sequence: TGTGCCAGCAGCCACCCTGACAGGGACAATTCACCCCTCCACTTT. Its protein product is CASSHPDRDNSPLHF. The rearrangement links TRBV4-2 to TRBJ1-6; TRBD1 aligns across 7 bases. The CDR3 extends over 15 amino acids. Germline V gene lookup returns CDR1 LGHNA and CDR2 YNFKEQ. V trimming: 3 bases; J trimming: 7 bases; junction bases outside the gene matches: 6.

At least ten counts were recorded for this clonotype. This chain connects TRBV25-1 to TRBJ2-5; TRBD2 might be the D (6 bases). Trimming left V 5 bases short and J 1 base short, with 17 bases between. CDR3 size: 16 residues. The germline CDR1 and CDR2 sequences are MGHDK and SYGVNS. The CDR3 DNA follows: TGTGCCAGCAGTAAAACTCGGGGGAGCCTCCAAGAGACCCAGTACTTC. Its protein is CASSKTRGSLQETQYF.